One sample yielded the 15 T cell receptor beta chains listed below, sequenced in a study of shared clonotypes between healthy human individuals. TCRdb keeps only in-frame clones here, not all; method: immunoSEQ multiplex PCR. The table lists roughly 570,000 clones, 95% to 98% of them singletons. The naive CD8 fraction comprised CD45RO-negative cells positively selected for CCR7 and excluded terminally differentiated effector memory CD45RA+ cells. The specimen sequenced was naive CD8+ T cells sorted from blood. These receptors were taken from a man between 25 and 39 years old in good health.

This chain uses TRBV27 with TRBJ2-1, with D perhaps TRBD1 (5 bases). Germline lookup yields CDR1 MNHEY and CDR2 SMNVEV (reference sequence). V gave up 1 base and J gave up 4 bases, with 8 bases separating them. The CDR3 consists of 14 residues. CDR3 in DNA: TGTGCCAGCAGTTTATACCAGGGTTACAATGAGCAGTTCTTC. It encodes CASSLYQGYNEQFF.

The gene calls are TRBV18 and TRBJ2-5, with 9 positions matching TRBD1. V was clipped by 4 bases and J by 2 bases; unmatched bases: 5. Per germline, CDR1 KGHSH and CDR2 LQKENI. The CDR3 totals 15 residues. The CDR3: CASSLRDRAQETQYF. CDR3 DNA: TGTGCCAGCTCACTCCGGGACAGGGCACAAGAGACCCAGTACTTC. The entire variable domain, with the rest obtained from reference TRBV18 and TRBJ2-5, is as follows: NAGVMQNPRHLVRRRGQEARLRCSPMKGHSHVYWYRQLPEEGLKFMVYLQKENIIDESGMPKERFSAEFPKEGPSILRIQQVVRGDSAAYFCASSLRDRAQETQYFGPGTRLLVL.

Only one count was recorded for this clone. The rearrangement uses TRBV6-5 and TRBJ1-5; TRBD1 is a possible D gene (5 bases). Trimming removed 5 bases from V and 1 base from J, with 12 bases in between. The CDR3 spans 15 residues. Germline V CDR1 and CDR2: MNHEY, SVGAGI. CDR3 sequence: CASSQNWGSNQPQHF. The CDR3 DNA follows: TGTGCCAGCAGTCAAAACTGGGGGAGCAATCAGCCCCAGCATTTT.

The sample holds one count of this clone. The CDR3 sequence: CASSLPRGSSYEQYF. DNA of the CDR3: TGTGCCAGCAGCTTGCCGCGCGGGAGTTCCTACGAGCAGTACTTC. The V and J genes are TRBV5-5 and TRBJ2-7, with 7 bases fitting TRBD2. The CDR3 loop spans 15 amino acids. Germline CDR1 reads SGHKS; CDR2 reads YYEKEE (reference sequence). The junction had 5 bases not matched to a gene; V was cut back by 1 base and J by 1 base.

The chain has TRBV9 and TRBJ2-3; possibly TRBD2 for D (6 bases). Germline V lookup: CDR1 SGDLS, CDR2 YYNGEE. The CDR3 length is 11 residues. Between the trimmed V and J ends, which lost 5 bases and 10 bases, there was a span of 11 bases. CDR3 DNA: TGTGCCAGCAGTGACGGAGGGGCGCAGTATTTT. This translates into CASSDGGAQYF.

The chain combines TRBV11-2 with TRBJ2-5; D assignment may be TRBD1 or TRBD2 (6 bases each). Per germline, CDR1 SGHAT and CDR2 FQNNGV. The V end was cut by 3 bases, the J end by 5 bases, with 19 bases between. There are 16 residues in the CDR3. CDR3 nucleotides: TGTGCCAGCAGCTTTAAAGGGGGGCAGGCTTGGGAGACCCAGTACTTC. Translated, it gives CASSFKGGQAWETQYF.

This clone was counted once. CDR3 sequence reads: CASSWGGGSYNEQFF. The CDR3 region has the DNA TGTGCCAGCAGCTGGGGGGGCGGCTCCTACAATGAGCAGTTCTTC. The chain carries TRBV5-5 and TRBJ2-1; tentatively, D is TRBD2 (7 bases). Germline assignment: CDR1 SGHKS and CDR2 YYEKEE (reference sequence). This CDR3 comprises 15 residues. With 3 bases removed from V and 0 bases from J, the gap between germline ends came to 10 bases.

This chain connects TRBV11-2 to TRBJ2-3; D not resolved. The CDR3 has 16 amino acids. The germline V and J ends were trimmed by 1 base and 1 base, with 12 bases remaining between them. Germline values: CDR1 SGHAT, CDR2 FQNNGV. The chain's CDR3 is CASSLGDWLRTDTQYF. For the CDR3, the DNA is TGTGCCAGCAGCTTAGGAGACTGGCTCCGCACAGATACGCAGTATTTT.

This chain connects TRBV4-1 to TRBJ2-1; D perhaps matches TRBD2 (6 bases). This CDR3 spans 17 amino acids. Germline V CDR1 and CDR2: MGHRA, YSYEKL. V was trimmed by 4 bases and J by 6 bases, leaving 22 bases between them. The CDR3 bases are TGCGCCAGCAGCCGAACACCGGACTACGGGGTGAGCAATGAGCAGTTCTTC. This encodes CASSRTPDYGVSNEQFF.

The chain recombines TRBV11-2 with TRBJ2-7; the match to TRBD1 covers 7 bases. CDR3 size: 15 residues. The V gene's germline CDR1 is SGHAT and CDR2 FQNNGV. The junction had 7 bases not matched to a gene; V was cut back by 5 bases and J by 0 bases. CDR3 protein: CASSDGTVSSYEQYF. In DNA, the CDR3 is TGTGCCAGCAGCGACGGGACAGTGAGCTCCTACGAGCAGTACTTC. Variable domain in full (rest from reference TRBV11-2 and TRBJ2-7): EAGVAQSPRYKIIEKRQSVAFWCNPISGHATLYWYQQILGQGPKLLIQFQNNGVVDDSQLPKDRFSAERLKGVDSTLKIQPAKLEDSAVYLCASSDGTVSSYEQYFGPGTRLTVT.

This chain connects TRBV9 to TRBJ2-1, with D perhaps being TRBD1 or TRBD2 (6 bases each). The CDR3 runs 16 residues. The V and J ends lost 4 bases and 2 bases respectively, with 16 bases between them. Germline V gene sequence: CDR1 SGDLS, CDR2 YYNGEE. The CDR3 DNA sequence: TGTGCCAGCAGCACCCGGATCGGGGGCGCCTACAATGAGCAGTTCTTC. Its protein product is CASSTRIGGAYNEQFF.

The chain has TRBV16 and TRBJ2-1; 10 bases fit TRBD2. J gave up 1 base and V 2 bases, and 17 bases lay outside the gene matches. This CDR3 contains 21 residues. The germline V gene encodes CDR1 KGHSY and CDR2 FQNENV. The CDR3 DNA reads TGTGCCAGCAGCCAAAGGGTTTGGCTAGCGGGGGAACACTTATCCTACAATGAGCAGTTCTTC. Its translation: CASSQRVWLAGEHLSYNEQFF.

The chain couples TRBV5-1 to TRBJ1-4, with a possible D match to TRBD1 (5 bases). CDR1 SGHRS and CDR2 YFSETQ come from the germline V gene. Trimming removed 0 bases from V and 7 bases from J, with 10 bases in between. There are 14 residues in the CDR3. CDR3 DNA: TGCGCCAGCAGCTTGGGAATGACAGCTGAAAAACTGTTTTTT. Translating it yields CASSLGMTAEKLFF.

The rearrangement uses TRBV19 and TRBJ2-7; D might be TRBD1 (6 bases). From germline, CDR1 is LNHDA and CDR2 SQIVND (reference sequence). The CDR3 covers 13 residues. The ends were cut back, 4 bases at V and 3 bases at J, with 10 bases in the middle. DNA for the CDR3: TGTGCCAGTAGTACCCGGGACATCTACGAGCAGTACTTC. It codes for CASSTRDIYEQYF.

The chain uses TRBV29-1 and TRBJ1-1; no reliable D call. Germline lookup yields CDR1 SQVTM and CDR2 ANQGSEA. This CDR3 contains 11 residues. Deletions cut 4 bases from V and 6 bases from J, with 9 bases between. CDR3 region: CSVVSAAEAFF. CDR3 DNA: TGCAGCGTTGTCTCGGCAGCTGAAGCTTTCTTT.